The sequence of this TCR beta chain was determined in a study of blood T cell repertoires in COVID-19. Study-level information: Acute and convalescent COVID-19 specimens originated in the United States, Italy and Spain. PBMCs, B-cell-depleted T cells, or T cells provided the cDNA or gDNA that made up the material.

This clone was counted between two and nine times. Per the authors' pipeline: The assay estimated nucleated cells by amplifying reference gene primers. Libraries were prepared by immunoSEQ multiplex PCR; TCRdb keeps only in-frame clonotypes and omits some of them. The DNA was the basis for D and trimming; V, J and clone size are from that table. The sample carries approximately 75,000 clones, less than 85% recorded once. Germline-derived CDR1 and CDR2 are SGHTS and YDEGEE. The V and J ends lost 4 bases and 5 bases, in that order; junction bases with no gene match: 5. CDR3 length: 13 amino acids. The chain recombines TRBV5-8 with TRBJ1-2; 7 positions match TRBD1. Specimen: peripheral blood. The TCR originated in a human donor with acute or convalescent COVID-19. The donor label of this sample is uncertain. The CDR3, as DNA: TGTGCCAGCAGCCGGACAGGAGCTTATGGCTACACCTTC. Its translation is CASSRTGAYGYTF.